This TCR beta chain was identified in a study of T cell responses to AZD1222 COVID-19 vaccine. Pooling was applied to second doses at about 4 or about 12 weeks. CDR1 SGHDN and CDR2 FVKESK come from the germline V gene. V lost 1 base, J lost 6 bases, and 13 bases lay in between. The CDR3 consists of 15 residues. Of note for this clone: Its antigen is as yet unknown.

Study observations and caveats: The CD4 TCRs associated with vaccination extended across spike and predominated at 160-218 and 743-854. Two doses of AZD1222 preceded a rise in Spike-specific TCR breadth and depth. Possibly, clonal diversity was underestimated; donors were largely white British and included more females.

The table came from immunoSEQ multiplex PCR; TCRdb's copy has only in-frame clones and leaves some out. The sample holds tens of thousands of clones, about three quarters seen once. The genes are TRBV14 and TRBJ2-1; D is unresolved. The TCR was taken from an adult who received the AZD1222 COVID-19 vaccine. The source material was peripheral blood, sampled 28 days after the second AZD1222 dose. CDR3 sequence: CASSQGLTYGNEQFF. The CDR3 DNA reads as TGTGCCAGCAGCCAAGGCCTCACCTATGGCAATGAGCAGTTCTTC.